Reported below is one T cell receptor (beta chain). Its specificity is unknown. These data belong to a study of pediatric ulcerative colitis. TCRdb keeps only in-frame clones here, not all; method: immunoSEQ multiplex PCR. The table shows about 60,000 clones, with 87% occurring only once. Points from the study as a whole: Clonal expansions reduced rectal repertoire diversity in acute severe colitis.

From germline, CDR1 is SGHRS and CDR2 YFSETQ. The CDR3 has 15 amino acids. Germline trimming cut 2 bases from V and 1 base from J; bases unmatched to any gene: 3. The gene calls are TRBV5-1 and TRBJ1-3; 7 nucleotides agree with TRBD1. What was sequenced was blood. The receptor was derived from a boy younger than 18 who was a control in a study of pediatric ulcerative colitis. As DNA, the CDR3 is TGCGCCAGCAGCTTCACAGGGGAATCTGGAAACACCATATATTTT. Its translation: CASSFTGESGNTIYF.